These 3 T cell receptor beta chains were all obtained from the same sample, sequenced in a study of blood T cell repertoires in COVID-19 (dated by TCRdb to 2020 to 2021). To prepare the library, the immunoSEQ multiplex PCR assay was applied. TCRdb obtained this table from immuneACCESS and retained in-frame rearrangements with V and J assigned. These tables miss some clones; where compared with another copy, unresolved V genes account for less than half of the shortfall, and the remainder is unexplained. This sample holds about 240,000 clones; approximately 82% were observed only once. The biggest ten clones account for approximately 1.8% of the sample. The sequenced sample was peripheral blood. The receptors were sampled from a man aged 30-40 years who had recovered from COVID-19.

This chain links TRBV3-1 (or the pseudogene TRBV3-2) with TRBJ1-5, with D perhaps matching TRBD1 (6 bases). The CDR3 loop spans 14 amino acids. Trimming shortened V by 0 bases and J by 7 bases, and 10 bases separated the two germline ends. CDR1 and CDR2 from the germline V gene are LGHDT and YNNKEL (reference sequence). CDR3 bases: TGTGCCAGCAGCCAAGACAGGGGATACCAGCCCCAGCATTTT. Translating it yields CASSQDRGYQPQHF.

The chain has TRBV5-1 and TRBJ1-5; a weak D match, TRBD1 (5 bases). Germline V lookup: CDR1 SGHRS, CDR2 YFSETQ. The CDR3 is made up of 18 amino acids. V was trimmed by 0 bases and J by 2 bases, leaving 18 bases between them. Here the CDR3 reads CASSLGSISGAGNQPQHF. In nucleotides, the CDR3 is TGCGCCAGCAGCTTGGGGTCAATCAGCGGGGCCGGCAATCAGCCCCAGCATTTT.

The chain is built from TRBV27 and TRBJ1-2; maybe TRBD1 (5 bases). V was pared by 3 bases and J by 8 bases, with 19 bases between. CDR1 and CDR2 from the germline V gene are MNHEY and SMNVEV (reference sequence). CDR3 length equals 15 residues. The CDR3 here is CASSFKPGASRGYTF. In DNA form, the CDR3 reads TGTGCCAGCAGTTTTAAACCTGGGGCCTCCAGAGGCTACACCTTC.